The sequence of this T cell receptor beta chain was determined in a study of response to subunit inactivated influenza vaccine. Of note for this clonotype: Its specificity is not known.

Study-wide points: Each seasonal influenza vaccination recruits few new T cells, the authors suggested.

The V segment lost 5 bases and the J segment 2 bases; nucleotides outside the gene matches: 9. The germline V gene encodes CDR1 MGHDK and CDR2 SYGVNS. The CDR3 covers 16 residues. TCRdb ran MiXCR on the RT-PCR reads and lists one entry per CDR3 protein. The table lists about 610,000 distinct CDR3 sequences, approximately 14% of them singletons, with around 10% in the top ten. The TCR was taken from a man in his fifties who received an inactivated influenza vaccine. The V call is TRBV25-1, the J call TRBJ2-1; 7 bases align to TRBD2. This sample comprised PBMCs from blood, obtained 12 days after vaccination. CDR3 sequence: CASSPVGDYTYNEQFF. DNA of the CDR3: TGTGCCAGCAGTCCGGTAGGGGACTACACCTACAATGAGCAGTTCTTC.